The entry below gives a single TCR beta chain sequence along with its context. The data belong to a study of control samples from healthy donors and cancer patients. Data came from immunoSEQ multiplex PCR; TCRdb stores just in-frame clones and leaves some out. This table has 55,000 to 85,000 clones, 87% appearing once. Sequencing input: PBMCs. This TCR came from a woman between 50 and 59 years old with head and neck cancer.

The CDR3 DNA reads TGTGCCAGCAGCTTGGCGGGCGGGGAGCTGTTTTTT. It codes for CASSLAGGELFF. The V call is TRBV5-6, the J call TRBJ2-2, with D unresolved. Trimming cost V 0 bases and J 7 bases, with 4 bases left between them. Looked up from germline, CDR1 is SGHDT and CDR2 is YYEEEE. The CDR3 runs to 12 residues.